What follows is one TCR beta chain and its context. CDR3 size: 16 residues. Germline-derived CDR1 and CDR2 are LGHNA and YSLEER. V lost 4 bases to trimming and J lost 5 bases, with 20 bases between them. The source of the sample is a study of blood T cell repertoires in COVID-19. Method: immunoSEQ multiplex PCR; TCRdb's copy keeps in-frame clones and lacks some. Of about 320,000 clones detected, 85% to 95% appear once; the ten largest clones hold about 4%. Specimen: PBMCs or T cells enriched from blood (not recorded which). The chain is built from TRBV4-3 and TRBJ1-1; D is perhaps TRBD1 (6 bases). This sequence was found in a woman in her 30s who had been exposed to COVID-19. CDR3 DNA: TGCGCCAGCAGCCGAGTAAGCAGGGGTATCGGGACTGAAGCTTTCTTT. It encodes CASSRVSRGIGTEAFF.